This record covers a single T cell receptor (beta chain). The antigen remains unidentified. The data were taken from a study of cytomegalovirus exposure and HLA in healthy donors. Whole-study results and caveats: Presence/absence comparisons presumed near-even sequencing depth among donors. Previously analyzed data showed that most TCR beta V segments were productive at a frequency of about 87% or about 30%.

PCR employed 60 Vbeta and 13 Jbeta primers. The table came from immunoSEQ multiplex PCR; TCRdb's copy has only in-frame clones and leaves some out. The data hold 130,000 or so clones, with approximately 80% observed a single time. Trimming shortened V by 5 bases and J by 5 bases, and 13 bases separated the two germline ends. Germline lookup yields CDR1 MNHEY and CDR2 SMNVEV (reference sequence). The CDR3 is made up of 14 amino acids. The chain couples TRBV27 to TRBJ1-5; TRBD1 is a possible D gene (5 bases). Sequenced input: PBMCs. The TCR originated in a female donor in good health and CMV-seropositive. CDR3 amino acids: CASSITGVHQPQHF. DNA of the CDR3: TGTGCCAGCAGTATAACAGGAGTCCATCAGCCCCAGCATTTT.